The present TCR beta chain was sequenced within a study of T-cell reconstitution after alpha-beta-depleted transplantation in children. A TCRbeta library incorporating unique molecular identifiers was prepared. TCRdb reprocessed the PCR reads via MiXCR and lists one record per CDR3 protein. The data contain tens of thousands of distinct CDR3 sequences, under 13% of them singletons. Germline V gene lookup returns CDR1 LGHNA and CDR2 YSLEER. V lost 1 base and J lost 3, with 10 bases in between. The CDR3 extends over 14 amino acids. This clonotype was obtained from a human donor who donated a stem cell graft to a child with chronic granulomatous disease. This sample comprised PBMCs from the stem cell graft donor, obtained from the stem cell graft. J is TRBJ2-7 and V is TRBV4-3, with D perhaps TRBD1 (6 bases). The CDR3 loop reads CASSQAPGDYEQYF. The CDR3 nucleotides read TGCGCCAGCAGCCAAGCCCCAGGGGACTACGAGCAGTACTTC.